This T cell receptor beta chain was profiled in a study of blood T cell repertoires in COVID-19 (dated by TCRdb to the early 2020s). With regard to the full study: Samples from collaborators originated in the United States, Italy and Spain and spanned both the acute and convalescent phases of COVID-19. The prospective study material was composed of cDNA or gDNA derived from T cells, B-cell-depleted T cells, or PBMCs. Deeply sampled blood TCRbeta repertoires from subjects exposed to, actively infected with, or recovered from COVID-19 were included in the dataset. A freely available public database, intended as a resource for researchers studying the immune response to SARS-CoV-2, is where the repertoires were released. The samples were drawn from two sources: the first 160 participants of the ongoing ImmuneRACE study, and 1,200 or so subjects contributed by 6 global collaborators. A de-identified subject ID, COVID-19 status, age in years and sex were almost always included in the sample metadata. HLA class I and class II types, where available, came from metadata supplied by the sample provider rather than from assay-based typing. The paper as a whole reports these results and caveats: Clinical and demographic metadata were provided uncurated, with the amount varying by source and participant.

The germline V gene encodes CDR1 SNHLY and CDR2 FYNNEI. The CDR3 goes from the cysteine to the phenylalanine over 16 residues. Only the CDR3 portion is preserved as DNA: 48 bases, with reading frame beginning at the first base. V has 0 bases trimmed and J has 1 base trimmed; junction bases matching no gene number 2. Worth noting for this clone: Its antigen is still unknown. No much larger clone is present one base from it, and per-base qualities are unavailable. The sample carries other DNA sequences with the same CDR3.

Participants in the prospective study were aged roughly 18 to 100 years, lived in 24 United States geographic areas, and enrolled through a virtual design. Cohort assignment in the prospective study relied on participant-reported clinical history from a screening survey and a study questionnaire. Recovered participants in ImmuneRACE Cohort 3 were defined as having two consecutive negative NP/OP PCR tests, clearance from a healthcare professional, or resolution of symptoms. Mobile phlebotomists in the prospective study collected whole blood, serum and a nasopharyngeal or oropharyngeal swab from every participant. Participants in the prospective study had the option to provide additional blood draws and questionnaires over a roughly 2-month period. Before DNA extraction, blood samples from the prospective study were shipped at room temperature or frozen. TCRbeta CDR3 regions were amplified from genomic DNA using the immunoSEQ Assay, a bias-controlled multiplex PCR. In the source study's methods: The number of nucleated cells in each sample was estimated from the amplification of reference gene primers within the assay. Sequence reads were collapsed and filtered to measure the absolute abundance of every unique TCRbeta CDR3 rearrangement. Productive Simpson clonality was computed per sample as the square root of Simpson's diversity index over productive rearrangements. Held by TCRdb, this immuneACCESS table contains in-frame sequences only and omits some clones. Under half of the omission traces to an unresolved V gene where checked; the cause of the rest is unknown. V and J calls and clone size are as listed in that table; D and trimming were resolved from the DNA. The sample contains approximately 300,000 clones, 85% to 90% of them found a single time. The ten largest clones capture 3.5% to 5% of the sample.

In this chain, TRBV2 is recombined with TRBJ2-4; 8 bases in the junction line up with TRBD2. The receptor's source is a man younger than 45 who had recovered from COVID-19. Sample: PBMCs or T cells enriched from blood (not recorded which). This receptor has the CDR3 CASSEARGRAKNIQYF. The sequenced DNA: TGTGCCAGCAGTGAAGCGCGCGGGAGGGCCAAAAACATTCAGTACTTC.